Below are 10 T cell receptor beta chains sequenced from a single sample in a study of cytomegalovirus exposure and HLA in healthy donors (dated by TCRdb to about 2017). Receptor amplification or capture employed the immunoSEQ multiplex PCR assay. For the multiplex PCR, a mixture combining 60 forward primers for TCR Vbeta segments and 13 reverse primers for TCR Jbeta segments was used. In its TCRdb copy, this immuneACCESS table keeps in-frame sequences only and misses some clones. Where compared with another copy, unresolved V genes explain less than half of these, and the others have no known cause. The sample table lists over 70,000 clones, around four fifths of them with a count of one. The leading ten clones occupy around 1.4% of the sample. Source material: PBMCs. The receptors were sampled from a male donor in good health and CMV-seronegative.

The chain employs TRBV4-3 and TRBJ2-7; TRBD1 aligns across 7 bases. The J segment lost 10 bases and the V segment lost 5 bases, leaving 8 bases of the junction unmatched. The CDR3 totals 12 residues. CDR1 LGHNA and CDR2 YSLEER come from the germline V gene. The CDR3 protein is CASSSRTGGQYF. For the CDR3, the DNA is TGCGCCAGCAGCTCGCGGACAGGCGGTCAGTACTTC.

V and J are TRBV21-1 and TRBJ2-4; the D segment call TRBD2 is taken from the table without a DNA check. TRBV21-1 constitutes a pseudogene. The CDR3 has 15 amino acids. CDR3 nucleotide sequence: TGTGCCAGCAGCAAGTCGTCTGGGGAGAAAAACATTCAGTACTTC. Its protein product is CASSKSSGEKNIQYF.

This clone turned up a few times. The V and J genes are TRBV5-1 and TRBJ2-2; TRBD2 is a possible D gene (7 bases). Germline V gene sequence: CDR1 SGHRS, CDR2 YFSETQ. The CDR3 runs 16 residues. V lost 2 bases and J lost 5, with 16 bases in between. The CDR3 nucleotides read TGCGCCAGCAGCTTCCCAGCGGGACAAGGGACCGGGGAGCTGTTTTTT. Protein sequence: CASSFPAGQGTGELFF.

The CDR3 bases are TGCAGCGTTGAAGATCAGGTGGTCAGGGGGGCGGGTGGCTACACCTTC. Translating gives CSVEDQVVRGAGGYTF. This sequence joins TRBV29-1 and TRBJ1-2, with 7 bases identical to TRBD1. V was clipped by 0 bases and J by 7 bases; unmatched bases: 14. In germline, CDR1 is SQVTM, CDR2 ANQGSEA. This CDR3 region has 16 residues.

In this sample, this clone turned up a few times. V usage is TRBV6-6 and J usage is TRBJ2-7, with D perhaps TRBD2 (6 bases). This CDR3 is 15 amino acids long. CDR1 and CDR2 (germline): MNHNY, SVGAGI (reference sequence). Trimming pared 7 bases from V and 0 bases from J, leaving 16 bases between. The CDR3: CASTLRAGSSYEQYF. The CDR3 DNA sequence: TGTGCCAGCACATTACGTGCGGGGAGCTCCTACGAGCAGTACTTC.

This clone has more than one count but fewer than ten. The V gene is TRBV7-8, the J gene TRBJ2-5; tentatively, D is TRBD1 (5 bases). The CDR3 contains 14 residues. The V gene's germline CDR1 is SGHVS and CDR2 FQNEAQ. V was cut by 5 bases and J by 2 bases, with 12 bases left in between. The CDR3 DNA follows: TGTGCCAGCAGCCCAGGCAGGGCTCAAGAGACCCAGTACTTC. Encoded protein: CASSPGRAQETQYF.

The sample holds a few counts of this clone. The V gene is TRBV7-8, the J gene TRBJ1-3; the match to TRBD1 covers 8 bases. In germline, CDR1 is SGHVS, CDR2 FQNEAQ. V shed 4 bases and J 7 bases; nucleotides not matched to a gene: 6. This CDR3 is built from 14 residues. The CDR3, as DNA: TGTGCCAGCAGCTCCCCAGGGGGCAGGAACACCATATATTTT. This translates into CASSSPGGRNTIYF.

This clone occurred a few times. The chain recombines TRBV6-5 with TRBJ1-2; 8 bases fit TRBD1. The V gene's germline CDR1 is MNHEY and CDR2 SVGAGI. Trimming removed 6 bases from V and 6 bases from J; junction bases left unmatched: 12. CDR3 length: 15 amino acids. This CDR3 reads CASSLGQGYYDGYTF. The CDR3 DNA follows: TGTGCCAGCAGCCTCGGACAGGGTTATTACGATGGCTACACCTTC.

V usage is TRBV18 and J usage is TRBJ1-1; 9 nucleotides agree with TRBD1. The CDR3 contains 16 residues. Germline V gene data show CDR1 as KGHSH and CDR2 as LQKENI. J was trimmed by 11 bases and V by 6 bases; bases with no gene match: 19. The CDR3 region has the DNA TGTGCCAGCTCCATAAAAGGGCACAGGGGGCCCGACGGGGCTTTCTTT. Its translation is CASSIKGHRGPDGAFF.

The rearrangement links TRBV29-1 to TRBJ1-5, with D unresolved. The germline gives CDR1 SQVTM, CDR2 ANQGSEA. The CDR3 contains 14 residues. The V end was cut by 6 bases, the J end by 0 bases, with 12 bases between. The CDR3 region is CSVASGLSNQPQHF. CDR3 sequence (DNA): TGCAGCGTGGCCTCAGGCCTTAGCAATCAGCCCCAGCATTTT.